Included here is one T cell receptor beta chain sequence, with context. This entry belongs to a study of T cell responses to AZD1222 COVID-19 vaccine. TCRdb keeps only in-frame clones here, not all; method: immunoSEQ multiplex PCR. The data contain more than 70,000 clones, 70% to 90% of them singletons. CDR3 length: 14 residues. Germline trimming cut 6 bases from V and 2 bases from J; bases unmatched to any gene: 5. Germline V gene data show CDR1 as SNHLY and CDR2 as FYNNEI. This specimen consisted of peripheral blood, obtained on day 0 of AZD1222 vaccination. This sequence joins TRBV2 and TRBJ1-1; TRBD1 matches 8 bases. The receptor was derived from an adult in good health. DNA of the CDR3: TGTGCCAGCAGCGGAGACAGGGGTAACACTGAAGCTTTCTTT. This gives the protein CASSGDRGNTEAFF.